This T cell receptor (beta chain) was recorded in a study of T cell repertoires in cytomegalovirus infection. Study overall: Public TCR beta signatures were indicative of both CMV infection and a matching HLA type.

General study findings and limits: Dominating the ex vivo response were HLA-C-restricted CMV-specific TCR beta clonotypes. Cumulative public TCR beta family frequency identified carriers of CMV plus the relevant HLA.

TCRdb itself ran the reads through MiXCR, one entry per CDR3 protein. Of about 740,000 distinct CDR3 sequences in the sample, 35% to 40% were seen once. Note on this clonotype: Its antigen is not known.

The CDR3 runs to 16 residues. V dropped 6 bases and J dropped 1 base, with 17 bases sitting between them. Germline lookup yields CDR1 MNHEY and CDR2 SVGAGI. This receptor was taken from a human donor in good health (CMV status not recorded). Some clones in this sample may be carry-over from other donors' samples. Sequenced sample: PBMCs. The rearrangement uses TRBV6-5 and TRBJ2-3; D is perhaps TRBD1 (6 bases). The CDR3 bases are TGTGCCAGCAGCCTCGGACAGTTATCAGGCACAGATACGCAGTATTTT. This gives the protein CASSLGQLSGTDTQYF.